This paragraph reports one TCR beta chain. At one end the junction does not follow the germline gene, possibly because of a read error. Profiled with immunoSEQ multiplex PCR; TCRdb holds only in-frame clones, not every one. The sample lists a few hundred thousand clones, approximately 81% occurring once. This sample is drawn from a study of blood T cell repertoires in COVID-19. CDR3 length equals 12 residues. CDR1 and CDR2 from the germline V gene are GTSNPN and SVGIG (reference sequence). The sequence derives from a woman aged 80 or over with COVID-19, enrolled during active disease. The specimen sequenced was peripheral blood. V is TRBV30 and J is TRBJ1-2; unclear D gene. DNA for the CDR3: TGTGCCTGGAGTCTCGCTAACTATGGCTACACCTTT. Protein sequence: CAWSLANYGYTF.